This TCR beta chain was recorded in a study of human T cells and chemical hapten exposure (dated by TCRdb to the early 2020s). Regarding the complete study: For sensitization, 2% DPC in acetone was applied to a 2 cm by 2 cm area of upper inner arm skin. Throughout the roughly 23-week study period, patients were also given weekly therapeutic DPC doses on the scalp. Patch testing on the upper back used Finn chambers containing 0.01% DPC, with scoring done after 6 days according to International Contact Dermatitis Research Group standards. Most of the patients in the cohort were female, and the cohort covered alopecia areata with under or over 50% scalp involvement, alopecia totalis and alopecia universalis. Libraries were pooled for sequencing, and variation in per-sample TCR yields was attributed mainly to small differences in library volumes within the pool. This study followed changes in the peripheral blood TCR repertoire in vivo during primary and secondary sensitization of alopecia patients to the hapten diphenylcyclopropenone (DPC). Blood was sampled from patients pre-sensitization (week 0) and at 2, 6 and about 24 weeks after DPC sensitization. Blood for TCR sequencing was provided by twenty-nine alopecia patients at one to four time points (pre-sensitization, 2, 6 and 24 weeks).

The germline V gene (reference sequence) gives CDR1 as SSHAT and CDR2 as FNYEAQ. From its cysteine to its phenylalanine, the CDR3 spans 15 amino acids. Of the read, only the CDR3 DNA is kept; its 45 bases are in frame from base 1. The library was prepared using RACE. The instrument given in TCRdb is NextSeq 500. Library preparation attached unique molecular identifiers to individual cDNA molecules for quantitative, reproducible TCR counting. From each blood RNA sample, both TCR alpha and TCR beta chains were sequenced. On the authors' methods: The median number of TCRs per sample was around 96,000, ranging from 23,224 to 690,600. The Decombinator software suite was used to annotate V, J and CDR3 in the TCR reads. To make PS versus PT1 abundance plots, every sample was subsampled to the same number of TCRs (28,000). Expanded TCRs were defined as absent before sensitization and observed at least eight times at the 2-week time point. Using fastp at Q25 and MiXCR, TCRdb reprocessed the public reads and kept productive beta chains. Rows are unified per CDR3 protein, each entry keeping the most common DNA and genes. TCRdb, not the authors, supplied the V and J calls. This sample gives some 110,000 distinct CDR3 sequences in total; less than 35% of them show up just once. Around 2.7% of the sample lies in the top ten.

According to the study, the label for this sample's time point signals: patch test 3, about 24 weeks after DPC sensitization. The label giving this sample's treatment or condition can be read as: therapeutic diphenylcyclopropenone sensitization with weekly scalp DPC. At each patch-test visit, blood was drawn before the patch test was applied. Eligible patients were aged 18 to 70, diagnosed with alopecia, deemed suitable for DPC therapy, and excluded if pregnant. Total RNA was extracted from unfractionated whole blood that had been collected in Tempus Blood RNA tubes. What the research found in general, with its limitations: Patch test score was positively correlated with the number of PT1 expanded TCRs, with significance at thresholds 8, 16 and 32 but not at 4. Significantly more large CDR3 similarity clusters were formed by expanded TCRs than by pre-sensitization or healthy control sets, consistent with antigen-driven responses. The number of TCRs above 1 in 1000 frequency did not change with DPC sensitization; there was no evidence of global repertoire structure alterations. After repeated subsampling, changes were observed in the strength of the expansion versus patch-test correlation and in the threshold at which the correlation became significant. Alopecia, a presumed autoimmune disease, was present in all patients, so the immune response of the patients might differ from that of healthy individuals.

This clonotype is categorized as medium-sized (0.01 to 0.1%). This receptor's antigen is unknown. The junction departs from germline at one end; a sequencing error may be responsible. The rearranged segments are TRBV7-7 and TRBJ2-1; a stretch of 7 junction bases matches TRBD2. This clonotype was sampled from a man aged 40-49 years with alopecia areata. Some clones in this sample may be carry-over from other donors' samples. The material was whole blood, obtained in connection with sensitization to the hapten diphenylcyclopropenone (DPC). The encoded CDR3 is CASSLVLLPGGEQFF. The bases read TGTGCTAGCAGCTTAGTCCTCCTCCCGGGGGGTGAGCAGTTCTTC.